This TCR beta chain was profiled in a study of long-term antiretroviral therapy in people with HIV (dated by TCRdb to between 2020 and 2023). In the study overall: The earliest samples were collected approximately a decade before the 2015 WHO recommendation for immediate ART, a period when ART was typically delayed until CD4 counts fell. A retrospective serial study tested whether ART initiation and durable HIV suppression were associated with changes in peripheral blood TRB repertoire composition and diversity. A total of 192 cryopreserved PBMC samples were contributed to the cohort by 30 adults with confirmed HIV infection, with samples collected serially over a mean of approximately six years (range 1-12). Among the 30 or so participants with HIV, eleven were female. No cross-contamination during QIAcube processing was shown when test extractions of a monoclonal T-cell line were performed alongside approximately 32 polyclonal samples.

The CDR3 numbers 14 residues from cysteine through phenylalanine. Only the CDR3 portion is preserved as DNA: 42 bases, with reading frame beginning at the first base. Per the germline V gene, SNHLY is the CDR1 and FYNNEI is the CDR2. Trimming removed 5 bases from V and 1 base from J, leaving 11 bases between the germline ends. With respect to this clone: Its target antigen remains unknown. Base qualities are not provided; no much larger clone lies one nucleotide away.

Sequencing of the TRB variable region was done with the immunoSEQ hsTCRB v3.0 assay at survey level resolution. TRB sequencing targeted a depth of about 40,000-55,000 T-cell genomes per sample. Pooled TRB libraries were sequenced on an Illumina MiSeq with a v3 150-cycle kit. Concerning the study's data processing: Repertoire analysis was run in R within a reproducible Nextflow workflow that covered QC, data transformation and analysis. Custom analyses were implemented in LymphoSeq2, an R package for AIRR-Seq data exploration. Four samples that yielded fewer than 5000 total TRB sequences were excluded, so that under 200 HIV repertoires were analyzed. Among the approximately 180 HIV repertoires that were kept, around 60 were collected before ART initiation and over 120 were collected after ART initiation. Repertoires were downsampled to 5000 TRB nucleotide sequences, and summary statistics were averaged over 100 downsampling iterations. Only TRB sequences with CDR3 regions of at least seven amino acids were retained for analysis. Diversity was assessed using a clonality score derived from Shannon entropy and using the Gini coefficient. In the repertoire networks, any two of the top 5000 CDR3 amino acid sequences were linked whenever the two sequences differed by an edit distance of one. For TRB CDR3 amino acid sequences, GLIPH2 was used to predict antigen specificity groups and MHC restriction. Known CMV, EBV, HIV or tissue antigen associations were flagged by matching CDR3 amino acid sequences against VDJdb and McPAS-TCR. Pre-ART, post-ART and control groups were compared with Wilcoxon signed-rank tests and Holm-Bonferroni correction. TCRdb limited this immuneACCESS table to in-frame rearrangements with V and J called. A share of clones is missing; checked studies link under half to unresolved V genes, and the rest is unexplained. The V and J calls and clone size come from that table; D and trimming were worked out from the DNA. The sample yields about 26,000 clones; about 85% were counted once. Clones ranked in the top ten supply almost 9% of the sample.

Study-level results and caveats: CDR3 length ranges in HIV repertoires were narrower than in controls, and network structure suggested an antigen-experienced repertoire with only a slight naive shift after ART. Unsorted PBMC were profiled instead of sorted CD4+ and CD8+ T cells because pre-ART samples had limited cell numbers. ART initiation was associated with a significant increase in TRB diversity, but diversity stayed significantly below transplant donor controls even after long-term ART. Owing to limited PBMC availability, only the TCR beta chain was sequenced, without alpha chain pairing. At every time point, the repertoire was dominated by expanded TRB clones first identified before ART initiation, although this dominance fluctuated and, in many PLHIV, declined after ART. Inferences about post-ART repertoire changes were limited because no data were available on ART adherence, viral resistance or therapy changes. The samples span the years 2004 to 2017, and the ART regimens used may be less effective than current regimens.

To be included, a participant needed at least one PBMC sample from before ART initiation plus at least two post-ART samples. Every participant with HIV received treatment in the United States of America. Before DNA extraction, cryopreserved samples of about 1-11 million PBMC were thawed and then washed. At the time of the earliest PBMC sample, participants with HIV were aged between roughly 20 and 60 years. Each participant contributed PBMC samples from 1-4 timepoints before ART initiation and 2-8 timepoints after ART initiation, with a median of 7 samples. Serial HIV viral load, CD4+ T-cell count, ART history and demographic data were obtained for every participant. Genomic DNA was extracted from unsorted PBMC with a Qiagen kit on a QIAcube, with processing performed in batches of 12 samples.

The sequence derives from a middle-aged man with HIV. This specimen was unsorted PBMCs, taken approximately 4.8 years after starting antiretroviral therapy. The V and J genes are TRBV2 and TRBJ1-2; matching of 5 bases hints at TRBD1 as the D gene. CDR3 sequence: CASSLTDNNYGYTF. At the DNA level, the sequence is TGTGCCAGCAGTCTTACGGACAATAACTATGGCTACACCTTC.